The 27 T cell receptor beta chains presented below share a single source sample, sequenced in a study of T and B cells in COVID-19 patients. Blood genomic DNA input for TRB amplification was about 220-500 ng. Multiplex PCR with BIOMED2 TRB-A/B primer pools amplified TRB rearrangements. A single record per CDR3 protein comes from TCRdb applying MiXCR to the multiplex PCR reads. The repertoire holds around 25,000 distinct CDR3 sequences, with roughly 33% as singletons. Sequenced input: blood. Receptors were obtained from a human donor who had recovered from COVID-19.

This CDR3 is CASSPGTGDNEQFF. The CDR3 bases are TGTGCCAGCAGCCCGGGAACAGGGGATAATGAGCAGTTCTTC. The V and J genes are TRBV11-1 and TRBJ2-1; 7 nucleotides match TRBD1. The CDR3 totals 14 residues. V gave up 5 bases and J gave up 7 bases; unmatched junction bases: 8. Germline V gene lookup returns CDR1 SGHAT and CDR2 FQDESV (reference sequence).

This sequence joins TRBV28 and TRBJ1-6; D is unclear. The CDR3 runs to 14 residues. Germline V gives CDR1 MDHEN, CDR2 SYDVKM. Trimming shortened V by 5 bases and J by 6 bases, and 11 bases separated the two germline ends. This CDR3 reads CASSPLSTNSPLHF. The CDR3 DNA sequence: TGTGCCAGCAGTCCCCTCAGCACTAATTCACCCCTCCACTTT.

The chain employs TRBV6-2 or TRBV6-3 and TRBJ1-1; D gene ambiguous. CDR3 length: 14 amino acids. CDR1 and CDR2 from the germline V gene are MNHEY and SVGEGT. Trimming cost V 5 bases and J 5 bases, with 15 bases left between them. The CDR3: CASSTGQPGTEAFF. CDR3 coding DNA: TGTGCCAGCAGTACCGGGCAGCCGGGGACTGAAGCTTTCTTT.

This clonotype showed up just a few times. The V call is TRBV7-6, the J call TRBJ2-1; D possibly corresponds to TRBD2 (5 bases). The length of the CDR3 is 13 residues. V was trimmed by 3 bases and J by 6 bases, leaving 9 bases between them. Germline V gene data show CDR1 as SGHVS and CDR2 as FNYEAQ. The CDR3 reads CASSLSGINEQFF. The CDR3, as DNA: TGTGCCAGCAGCTTGTCCGGGATCAATGAGCAGTTCTTC. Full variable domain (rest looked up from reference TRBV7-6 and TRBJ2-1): GAGVSQSPRYKVTKRGQDVALRCDPISGHVSLYWYRQALGQGPEFLTYFNYEAQQDKSGLPNDRFSAERPEGSISTLTIQRTEQRDSAMYRCASSLSGINEQFFGPGTRLTVL.

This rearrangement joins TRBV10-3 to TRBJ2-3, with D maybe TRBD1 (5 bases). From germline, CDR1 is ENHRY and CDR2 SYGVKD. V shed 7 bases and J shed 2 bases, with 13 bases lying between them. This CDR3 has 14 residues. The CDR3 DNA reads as TGTGCCATCACAGATACAGGTTACACAGATACGCAGTATTTT. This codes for CAITDTGYTDTQYF.

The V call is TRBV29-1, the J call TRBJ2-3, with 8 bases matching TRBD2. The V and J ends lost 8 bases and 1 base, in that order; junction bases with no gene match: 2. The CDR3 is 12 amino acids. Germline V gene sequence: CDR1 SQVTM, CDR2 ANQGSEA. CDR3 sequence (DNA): TGCAGCTTGACTAGCGGCACAGATACGCAGTATTTT. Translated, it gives CSLTSGTDTQYF.

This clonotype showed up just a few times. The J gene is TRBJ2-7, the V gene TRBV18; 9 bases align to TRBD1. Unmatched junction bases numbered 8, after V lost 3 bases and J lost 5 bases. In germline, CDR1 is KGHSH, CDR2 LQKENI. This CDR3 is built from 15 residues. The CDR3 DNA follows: TGTGCCAGCTCACCTCGGGTACAGGGGGCGGACGAGCAGTACTTC. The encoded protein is CASSPRVQGADEQYF. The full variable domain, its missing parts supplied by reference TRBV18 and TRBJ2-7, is NAGVMQNPRHLVRRRGQEARLRCSPMKGHSHVYWYRQLPEEGLKFMVYLQKENIIDESGMPKERFSAEFPKEGPSILRIQQVVRGDSAAYFCASSPRVQGADEQYFGPGTRLTVT.

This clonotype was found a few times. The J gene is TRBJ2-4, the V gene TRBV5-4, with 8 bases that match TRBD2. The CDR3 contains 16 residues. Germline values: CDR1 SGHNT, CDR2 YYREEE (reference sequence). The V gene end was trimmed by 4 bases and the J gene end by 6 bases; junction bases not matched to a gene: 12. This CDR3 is CASSQTSGLPTNIQYF. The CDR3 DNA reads TGTGCCAGCAGCCAAACTAGCGGCCTGCCCACAAACATTCAGTACTTC. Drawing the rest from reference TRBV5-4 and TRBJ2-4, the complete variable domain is ETGVTQSPTHLIKTRGQQVTLRCSSQSGHNTVSWYQQALGQGPQFIFQYYREEENGRGNFPPRFSGLQFPNYSSELNVNALELDDSALYLCASSQTSGLPTNIQYFGAGTRLSVL.

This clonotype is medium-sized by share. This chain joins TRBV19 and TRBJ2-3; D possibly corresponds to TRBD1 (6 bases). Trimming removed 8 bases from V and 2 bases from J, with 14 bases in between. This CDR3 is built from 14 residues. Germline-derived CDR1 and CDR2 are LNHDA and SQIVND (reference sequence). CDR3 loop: CASRQGSATDTQYF. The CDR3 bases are TGTGCCAGTCGGCAGGGGAGTGCCACAGATACGCAGTATTTT.

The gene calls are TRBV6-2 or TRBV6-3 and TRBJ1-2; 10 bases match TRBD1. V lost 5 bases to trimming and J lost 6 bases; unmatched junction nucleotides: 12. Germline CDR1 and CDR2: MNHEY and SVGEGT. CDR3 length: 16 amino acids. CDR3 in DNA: TGTGCCAGCAGTCGTGTCCCGGGACAGGGGATCCATGGCTACACCTTC. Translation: CASSRVPGQGIHGYTF.

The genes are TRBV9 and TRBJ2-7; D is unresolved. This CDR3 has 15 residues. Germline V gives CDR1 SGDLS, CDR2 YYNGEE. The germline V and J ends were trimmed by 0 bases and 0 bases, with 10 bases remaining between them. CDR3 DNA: TGTGCCAGCAGCGTAGGAGGTCTTCGCTCCTACGAGCAGTACTTC. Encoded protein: CASSVGGLRSYEQYF. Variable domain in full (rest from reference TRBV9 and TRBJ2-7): DSGVTQTPKHLITATGQRVTLRCSPRSGDLSVYWYQQSLDQGLQFLIQYYNGEERAKGNILERFSAQQFPDLHSELNLSSLELGDSALYFCASSVGGLRSYEQYFGPGTRLTVT.

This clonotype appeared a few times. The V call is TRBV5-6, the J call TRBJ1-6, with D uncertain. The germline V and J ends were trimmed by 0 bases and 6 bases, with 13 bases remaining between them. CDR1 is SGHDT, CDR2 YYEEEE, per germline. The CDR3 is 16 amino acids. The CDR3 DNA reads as TGTGCCAGCAGCTTGGAGTTAGGACCCGGTAATTCACCCCTCCACTTT. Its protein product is CASSLELGPGNSPLHF.

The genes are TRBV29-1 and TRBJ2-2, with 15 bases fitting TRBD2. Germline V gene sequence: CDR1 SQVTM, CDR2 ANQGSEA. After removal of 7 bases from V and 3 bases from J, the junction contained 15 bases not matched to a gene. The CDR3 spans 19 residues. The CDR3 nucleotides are TGCAGCGCGTGGTTGCGGGGACTAGCGGGAGGTGGGGACACCGGGGAGCTGTTTTTT. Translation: CSAWLRGLAGGGDTGELFF.

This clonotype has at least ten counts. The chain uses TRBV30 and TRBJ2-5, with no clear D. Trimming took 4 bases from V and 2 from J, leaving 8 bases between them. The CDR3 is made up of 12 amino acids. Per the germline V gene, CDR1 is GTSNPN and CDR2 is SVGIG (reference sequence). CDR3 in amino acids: CAWIGIQETQYF. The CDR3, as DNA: TGTGCCTGGATTGGTATACAAGAGACCCAGTACTTC.

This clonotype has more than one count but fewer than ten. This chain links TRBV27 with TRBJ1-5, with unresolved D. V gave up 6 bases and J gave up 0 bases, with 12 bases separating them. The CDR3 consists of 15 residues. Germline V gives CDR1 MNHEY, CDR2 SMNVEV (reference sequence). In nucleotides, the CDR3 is TGTGCCAGCAGCCCAGGACGGTATAGCAATCAGCCCCAGCATTTT. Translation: CASSPGRYSNQPQHF.

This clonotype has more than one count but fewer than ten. The CDR3 reads CSAAWGASSYEQYF. The DNA of the CDR3 is TGCAGTGCCGCCTGGGGCGCGAGCTCCTACGAGCAGTACTTC. V gene TRBV20-1 combines with J gene TRBJ2-7, with D tentatively TRBD1 (5 bases). The V gene lost 6 bases and the J gene lost 0 bases, with 15 bases spanning the gap. CDR1 and CDR2 (germline): DFQATT, SNEGSKA (reference sequence). This CDR3 contains 14 residues.

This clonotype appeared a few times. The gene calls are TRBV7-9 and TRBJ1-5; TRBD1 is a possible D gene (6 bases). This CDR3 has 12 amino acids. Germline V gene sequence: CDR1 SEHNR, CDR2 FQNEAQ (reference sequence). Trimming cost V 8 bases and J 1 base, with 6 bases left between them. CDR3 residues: CASQGSNQPQHF. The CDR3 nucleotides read TGTGCCAGCCAGGGGAGCAATCAGCCCCAGCATTTT.

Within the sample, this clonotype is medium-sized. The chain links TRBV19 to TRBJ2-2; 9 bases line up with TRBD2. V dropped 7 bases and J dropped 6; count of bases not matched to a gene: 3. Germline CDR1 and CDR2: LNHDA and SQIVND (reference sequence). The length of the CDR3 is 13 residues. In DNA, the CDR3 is TGTGCCAGTACTAGCGGGATGGCCGGGGAGCTGTTTTTT. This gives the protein CASTSGMAGELFF.

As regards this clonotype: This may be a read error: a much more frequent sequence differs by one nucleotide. The CDR3 loop is CVSRDRGWNTGELFF. CDR3 bases: TGTGTCAGTAGAGACAGGGGGTGGAACACCGGGGAGCTGTTTTTT. This chain connects TRBV19 to TRBJ2-2, with 9 nucleotides matching TRBD1. The CDR3 totals 15 residues. CDR1 and CDR2 from the germline V gene are LNHDA and SQIVND (reference sequence).

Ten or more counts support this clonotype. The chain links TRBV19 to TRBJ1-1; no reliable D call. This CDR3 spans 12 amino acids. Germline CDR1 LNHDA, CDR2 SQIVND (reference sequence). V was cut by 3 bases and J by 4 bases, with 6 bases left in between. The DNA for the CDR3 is TGTGCCAGTAGTATTTGGGGCACTGAAGCTTTCTTT. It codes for CASSIWGTEAFF.

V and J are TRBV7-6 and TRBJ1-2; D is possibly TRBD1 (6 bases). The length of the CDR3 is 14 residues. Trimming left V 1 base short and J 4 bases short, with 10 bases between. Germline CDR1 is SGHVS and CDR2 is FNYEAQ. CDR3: CASSLGGGPYGYTF. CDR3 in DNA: TGTGCCAGCAGCTTAGGGGGGGGCCCCTATGGCTACACCTTC.

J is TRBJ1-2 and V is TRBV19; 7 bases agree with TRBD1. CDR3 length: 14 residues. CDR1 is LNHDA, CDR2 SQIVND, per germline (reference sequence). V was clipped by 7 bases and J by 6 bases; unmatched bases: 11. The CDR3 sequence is CASIQGGGANGYTF. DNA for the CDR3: TGTGCCAGTATACAGGGAGGGGGCGCGAATGGCTACACCTTC.

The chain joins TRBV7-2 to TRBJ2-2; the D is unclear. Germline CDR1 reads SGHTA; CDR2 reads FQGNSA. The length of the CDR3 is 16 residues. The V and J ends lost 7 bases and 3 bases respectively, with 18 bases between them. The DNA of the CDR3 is TGTGCCAGCATCTCGACGGGCCTAGGACACACCGGGGAGCTGTTTTTT. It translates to CASISTGLGHTGELFF.

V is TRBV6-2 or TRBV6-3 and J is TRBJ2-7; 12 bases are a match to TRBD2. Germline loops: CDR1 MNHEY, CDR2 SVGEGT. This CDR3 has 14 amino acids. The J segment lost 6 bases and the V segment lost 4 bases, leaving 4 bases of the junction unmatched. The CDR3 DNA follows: TGTGCCAGCAGTTGGGGACTAGCGGGCTTCGAGCAGTACTTC. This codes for CASSWGLAGFEQYF.

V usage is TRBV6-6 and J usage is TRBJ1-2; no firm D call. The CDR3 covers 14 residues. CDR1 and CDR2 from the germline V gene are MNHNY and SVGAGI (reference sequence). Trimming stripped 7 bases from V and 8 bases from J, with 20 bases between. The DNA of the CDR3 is TGTGCCAGCACCCCCGAGAGGGAGAATTTGGGCTACACCTTC. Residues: CASTPERENLGYTF.

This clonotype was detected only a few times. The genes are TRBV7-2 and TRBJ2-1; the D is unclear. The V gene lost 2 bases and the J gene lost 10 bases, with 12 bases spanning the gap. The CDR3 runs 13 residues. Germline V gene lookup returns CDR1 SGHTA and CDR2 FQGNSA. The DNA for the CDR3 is TGTGCCAGCAGCTTAAGTGGCGTTATGGAGCAGTTCTTC. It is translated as CASSLSGVMEQFF.

CDR3 sequence (DNA): TGTGCCAGCAGCCTCCTCCCGCCGGAAGGAAGGACTGAAGCTTTCTTT. It is translated as CASSLLPPEGRTEAFF. The chain has TRBV14 and TRBJ1-1; D uncertain. V lost 4 bases and J lost 5, with 20 bases in between. Germline CDR1 SGHDN, CDR2 FVKESK. The CDR3 totals 16 residues.